The rows below give T cell receptor beta chains drawn from one sample of a study of blood T cell repertoires in COVID-19. Sequencing was performed with immunoSEQ multiplex PCR; in TCRdb, only in-frame clones are kept and a portion is missing. Of some 160,000 clones listed, roughly 91% are singletons. Sample: peripheral blood. These receptors were obtained from a man aged 45-60 years who had recovered from COVID-19. CDR3s include the opening cysteine and the closing phenylalanine or tryptophan. A D gene is named only where the DNA matches it firmly. Some rows mark clone size as missing; the rest say once, few, many or name a class of expanded clone.

J gene,clone size,V gene,D gene,CDR3 DNA,CDR3 protein
TRBJ2-3,.,TRBV7-3,TRBD2,TGTGCCAGCAGCCCTAACCCAAGCGGGAGGGGGGCAGATACGCAGTATTTT,CASSPNPSGRGADTQYF
TRBJ2-7,.,TRBV27,TRBD2,TGTGCCAGCAGTCAATGGGGACTAGCGAGAAGCTACGAGCAGTACTTC,CASSQWGLARSYEQYF
TRBJ2-4,.,TRBV7-2,.,TGTGCCAGCAGCTTAGAGGCTGGAGGGGCCAGGGCCAAAAACATTCAGTACTTC,CASSLEAGGARAKNIQYF
TRBJ1-3,.,TRBV5-6,TRBD1,TGTGCCAGCAGCTTGGTGGCATGGGGACAGGGGACCTCTAACACCATATATTTT,CASSLVAWGQGTSNTIYF
TRBJ1-4,.,TRBV18,.,TGTGCCAGTCAGGTTGCAACTAATGAAAAACTGTTTTTT,CASQVATNEKLFF
TRBJ2-1,.,TRBV6-1,.,TGTGCCAGCAGTGCCGTCCCTCCGAGCTCCTACAATGAGCAGTTCTTC,CASSAVPPSSYNEQFF
TRBJ2-7,.,TRBV19,TRBD2,TGTGCCAGCCAGAAAACGGGAGGGCCCCACGAGCAGTACTTC,CASQKTGGPHEQYF
TRBJ1-4,.,TRBV3-1/TRBV3-2,.,TGTGCCAGCAGACTTGACAGTAATGAAAAACTGTTTTTT,CASRLDSNEKLFF
TRBJ2-1,once,TRBV15,TRBD2,TGTGCCACCAGCAGCGGGGGGACTACGGGGGAGCAGTTCTTC,CATSSGGTTGEQFF
TRBJ2-7,.,TRBV27,.,TGTGCCAGCAGTCAGGGGCCGGGCTACGAGCAGTACTTC,CASSQGPGYEQYF
TRBJ2-1,.,TRBV2,TRBD2,TGTGCCAGCAGTGGAAGAAATAGCGGGAGACGGGGTTACAATGAGCAGTTCTTC,CASSGRNSGRRGYNEQFF
TRBJ2-1,.,TRBV5-1,TRBD1,TGCGCCAGCAGCCGGGGACAGCGTAATGAGCAGTTCTTC,CASSRGQRNEQFF
TRBJ2-7,.,TRBV25-1,.,TGTGCCAGCAGTGGATCCCGGACAGTACCCTTGTACGAGCAGTACTTC,CASSGSRTVPLYEQYF
TRBJ1-1,few,TRBV6-5,.,TGTGCCAGCAGGCAGGGCATGAACACTGAAGCTTTCTTT,CASRQGMNTEAFF
TRBJ1-2,.,TRBV6-5,.,TGTGCCAGCAGAGTTAAGAAAACAGGAACCAATGGCTACACCTTC,CASRVKKTGTNGYTF
TRBJ2-3,.,TRBV5-1,TRBD2,TGCGCCAGCAGCTTGCAGGGACTAGACACAGATACGCAGTATTTT,CASSLQGLDTDTQYF
TRBJ1-5,.,TRBV6-1,.,TGTGCCAGCAGTGAAATGGAGGACGATAGCAATCAGCCCCAGCATTTT,CASSEMEDDSNQPQHF
TRBJ2-7,.,TRBV7-9,TRBD2,TGTGCCAGCAGCTTTCCGGGAGGGGCGCGGGAGCAGTACTTC,CASSFPGGAREQYF
TRBJ2-7,.,TRBV6-5,.,TGTGCCAGCAGTTACTCGAGGTTCCCCAGATTGGACGAGCAGTACTTC,CASSYSRFPRLDEQYF
TRBJ2-3,.,TRBV6-5,TRBD2,TGTGCCAGCAGAAAGCGGGGGGGAACAGATACGCAGTATTTT,CASRKRGGTDTQYF
TRBJ2-5,.,TRBV14,TRBD2,TGTGCCAGCAGCCCAAGCTACAACAGTTCAGGTTTCGGACTAGCGGGAGGTTGGAGGGAGACCCAGTACTTC,CASSPSYNSSGFGLAGGWRETQYF
TRBJ1-6,.,TRBV18,TRBD1,TGTGCCAGCTCACCTACGGACAGGGCAGTAAATTCACCCCTCCACTTT,CASSPTDRAVNSPLHF
TRBJ2-1,.,TRBV6-2/TRBV6-3,.,TGTGCCAGCAGCCTCGCGGGATACAATGAGCAGTTCTTC,CASSLAGYNEQFF
TRBJ1-1,.,TRBV10-3,.,TGTGCCATCAGTGGTGGAGGGAACACTGAAGCTTTCTTT,CAISGGGNTEAFF
TRBJ1-4,.,TRBV2,.,TGTGCCAGCACCGGGACATGGGGCGAAAAACTGTTTTTT,CASTGTWGEKLFF
TRBJ1-3,.,TRBV4-3,TRBD1,TGCGCCAGCAGCCAGTATGAGCAGGGGGGAATAGCTGGAAACACCATATATTTT,CASSQYEQGGIAGNTIYF
TRBJ2-1,.,TRBV30,TRBD1,TGTGCCTGGAGTGAGGGGGCTTACTACAATGAGCAGTTCTTC,CAWSEGAYYNEQFF
TRBJ2-1,.,TRBV3-1/TRBV3-2,TRBD2,TGTGCCAGCAGCCAAGCCCCCCTAGCGGTTTTGAGTAATGAGCAGTTCTTC,CASSQAPLAVLSNEQFF
TRBJ2-3,.,TRBV3-1/TRBV3-2,TRBD1,TGTGCCAGCAGACCCGGGACAGGGGGTACAGATACGCAGTATTTT,CASRPGTGGTDTQYF